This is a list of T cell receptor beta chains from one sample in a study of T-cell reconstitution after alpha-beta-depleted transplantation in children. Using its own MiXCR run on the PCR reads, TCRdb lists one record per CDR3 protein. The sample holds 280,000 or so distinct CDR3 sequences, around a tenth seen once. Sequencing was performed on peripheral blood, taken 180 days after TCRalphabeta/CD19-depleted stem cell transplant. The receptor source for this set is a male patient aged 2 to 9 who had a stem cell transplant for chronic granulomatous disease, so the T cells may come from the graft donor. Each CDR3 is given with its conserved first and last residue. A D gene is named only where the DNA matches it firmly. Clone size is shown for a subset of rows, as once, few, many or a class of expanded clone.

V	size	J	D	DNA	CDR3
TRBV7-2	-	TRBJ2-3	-	TGTGCCAGCAGCTTATGGTCCCCAGATACGCAGTATTTT	CASSLWSPDTQYF
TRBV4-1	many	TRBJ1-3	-	TGCGCCAGCAGCCAAGACTCCCCAAGGGGTGGAAACACCATATATTTT	CASSQDSPRGGNTIYF
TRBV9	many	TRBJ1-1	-	TGTGCCAGCAGCGTAGGGGCCCGACAGATCGGAGGCACTGAAGCTTTCTTT	CASSVGARQIGGTEAFF
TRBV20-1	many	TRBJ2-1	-	TGCAGTGCTAGAGCCCTCAGGGCGGAGCAGTTCTTC	CSARALRAEQFF
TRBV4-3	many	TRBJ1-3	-	TGCGCCAGCAGCCTGTGGGACGGAAACACCATATATTTT	CASSLWDGNTIYF
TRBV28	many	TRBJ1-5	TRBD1	TGTGCCAGCGAACAGGGGTATGTCGATCAGCCCCAGCATTTT	CASEQGYVDQPQHF
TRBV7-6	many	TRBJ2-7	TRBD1	TGTGCCAGCAGCTACCGGGACAGGGGAGGCGAGCAGTACTTC	CASSYRDRGGEQYF
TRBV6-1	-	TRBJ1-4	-	TGTGCCAGCAGGCTAACCCATATCGGGGGCATTGGTGAAAAACTGTTTTTT	CASRLTHIGGIGEKLFF
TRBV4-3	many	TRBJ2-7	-	TGCGCCAGCAGCATCGACCGGCTCTACGAGCAGTACTTC	CASSIDRLYEQYF
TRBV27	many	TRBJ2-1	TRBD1	TGTGCCAGCAGTAGTCGGACAGGGAGCTCCTACAATGAGCAGTTCTTC	CASSSRTGSSYNEQFF
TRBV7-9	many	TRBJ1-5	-	TGTGCCAGCAGCTTAGCGGGAAAAAGCAATCAGCCCCAGCATTTT	CASSLAGKSNQPQHF
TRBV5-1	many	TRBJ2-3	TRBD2	TGCGCCAGCAGCTTGGAGGCGGGGGATGGCACAGATACGCAGTATTTT	CASSLEAGDGTDTQYF
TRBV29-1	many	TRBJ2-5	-	TGCAGCGTTGACAAGGGGACCCAGTACTTC	CSVDKGTQYF
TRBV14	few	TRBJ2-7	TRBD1	TGTGCCAGCAGCCACAGGACAGGTCACGAGCAGTACTTC	CASSHRTGHEQYF
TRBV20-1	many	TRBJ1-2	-	TGCAGTTCCCGCCGAATGACCCTAAGCTATGGCTACACCTTC	CSSRRMTLSYGYTF
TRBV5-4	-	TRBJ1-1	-	TGTGCCAGCAGCTTTGATCTGGACTGGAACACTGAAGCTTTCTTT	CASSFDLDWNTEAFF
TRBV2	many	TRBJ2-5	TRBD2	TGTGCCAGCAGCGCAAGACTAGCGAAAGAGACCCAGTACTTC	CASSARLAKETQYF
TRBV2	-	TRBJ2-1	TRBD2	TGTGCCATCAGAAAAGGACTAGCGGGGGGGAGCTCCTACAATGAGCAGTTCTTC	CAIRKGLAGGSSYNEQFF
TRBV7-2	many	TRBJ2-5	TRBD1	TGTGCCAGCAGAAAGGACAGGAGCCAAGAGACCCAGTACTTC	CASRKDRSQETQYF
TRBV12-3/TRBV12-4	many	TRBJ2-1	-	TGTGCCAGCAGTTTAGCGTCTGGCGCCGGGTGGCAGTTCTTC	CASSLASGAGWQFF
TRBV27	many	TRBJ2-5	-	TGTGCCAGCAGTTCCTACCCCCAGGGTCAAGAGACCCAGTACTTC	CASSSYPQGQETQYF
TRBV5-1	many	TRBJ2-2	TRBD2	TGCGCCAGCAGGGGGGGGAACTTGTACCAGAACACCGGGGAGCTGTTTTTT	CASRGGNLYQNTGELFF
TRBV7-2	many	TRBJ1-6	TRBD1	TGTGCCAGCAGCTTAGGGACAGGCACATATAATTCACCCCTCCACTTT	CASSLGTGTYNSPLHF
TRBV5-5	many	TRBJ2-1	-	TGTGCCAGCAGCTCCCGGGACCCTTACAATGAGCAGTTCTTC	CASSSRDPYNEQFF
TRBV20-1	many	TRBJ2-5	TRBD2	TGCAGTGCTAGGGGGTTAACTAGCGTAGAGACCCAGTACTTC	CSARGLTSVETQYF
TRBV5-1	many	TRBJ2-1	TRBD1	TGCGCCAGCAGCTCAGGACAGGGGCGTTACAATGAGCAGTTCTTC	CASSSGQGRYNEQFF
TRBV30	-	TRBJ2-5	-	TGTGCCTGGAGACGGGGCAGGGCCAGTGGAGAGACCCAGTACTTC	CAWRRGRASGETQYF
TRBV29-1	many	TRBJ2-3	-	TGCAGCGTTGAAGAAGGAAGATTCTCAGATACGCAGTATTTT	CSVEEGRFSDTQYF
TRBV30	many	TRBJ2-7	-	TGTGCCTGGTTAGACGGGTCCTACGAGCAGTACTTC	CAWLDGSYEQYF
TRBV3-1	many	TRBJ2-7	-	TGTGCCAGCAGCCAAGTAGGAAGACAACCCTCCTACGAGCAGTACTTC	CASSQVGRQPSYEQYF
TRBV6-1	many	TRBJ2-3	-	TGTGCCAGCCACCGTCGAGACAGGAGGGGAGATACGCAGTATTTT	CASHRRDRRGDTQYF
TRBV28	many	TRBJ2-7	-	TGTGCCAGCAGTGCTAGCTTCCGATACGAGCAGTACTTC	CASSASFRYEQYF
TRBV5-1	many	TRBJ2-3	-	TGCGCCAGCACCCCACAGGGCACAGATACGCAGTATTTT	CASTPQGTDTQYF